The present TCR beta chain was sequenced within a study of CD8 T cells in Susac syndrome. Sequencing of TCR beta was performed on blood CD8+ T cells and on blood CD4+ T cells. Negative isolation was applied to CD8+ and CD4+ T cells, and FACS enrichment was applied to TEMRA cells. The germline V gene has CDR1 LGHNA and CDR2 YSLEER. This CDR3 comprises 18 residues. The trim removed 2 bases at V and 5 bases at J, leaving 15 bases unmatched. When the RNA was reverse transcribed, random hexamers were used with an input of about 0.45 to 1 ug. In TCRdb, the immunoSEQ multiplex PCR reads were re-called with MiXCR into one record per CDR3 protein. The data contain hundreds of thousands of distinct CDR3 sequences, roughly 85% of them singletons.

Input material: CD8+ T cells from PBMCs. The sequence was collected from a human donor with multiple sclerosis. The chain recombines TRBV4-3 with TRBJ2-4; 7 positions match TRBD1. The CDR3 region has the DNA TGCGCCAGCAGCCAATCCCAGACAGGGTTCTCGGAAGAAAACATTCAGTACTTC. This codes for CASSQSQTGFSEENIQYF.